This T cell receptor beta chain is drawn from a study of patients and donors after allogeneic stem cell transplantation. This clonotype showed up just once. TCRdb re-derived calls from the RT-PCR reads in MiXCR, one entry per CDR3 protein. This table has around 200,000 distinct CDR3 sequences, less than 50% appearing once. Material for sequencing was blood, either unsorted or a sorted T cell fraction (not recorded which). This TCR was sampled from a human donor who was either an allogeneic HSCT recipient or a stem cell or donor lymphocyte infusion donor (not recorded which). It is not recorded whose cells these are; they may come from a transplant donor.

The CDR3 DNA sequence: TGCGCCAGCAGCCAAGACGGTTACAGGGCGAACACCGGGGAGCTGTTTTTT. This sequence encodes CASSQDGYRANTGELFF. The rearrangement joins TRBV4-3 to TRBJ2-2; perhaps TRBD1 as D (6 bases). Germline V gene lookup returns CDR1 LGHNA and CDR2 YSLEER. The CDR3 totals 17 residues. The V end was cut by 0 bases, the J end by 0 bases, with 11 bases between.